Listed below are T cell receptor beta chains from one sample, sequenced in a study of shared clonotypes between healthy human individuals. Here immunoSEQ multiplex PCR was the method, and the copy in TCRdb shows in-frame clones only, minus some. The table has fewer than 3 million clones, approximately 90% seen once; the top ten hold 0.3% to 0.4%. Sample: naive CD4+ T cells from PBMCs. All receptors derive from a young man in good health. Some clones in this sample may be carry-over from other donors' samples. The CDR3 runs from the conserved cysteine through the conserved F or W. D genes are given only for firm matches. Clone sizes are given selectively: once, few, many, or a class where the clone is expanded.

>15|TRBJ2-7|.|.|TRBV5-1
TGCGCCAGCAGCTCGCGGACAGCCAGCTCCTACGAGCAGTACTTC
CASSSRTASSYEQYF
>13|TRBJ2-2|.|.|TRBV11-2
TGTGCCAGCAGCTCTCTAGAGGCCGGGGAGCTGTTTTTT
CASSSLEAGELFF
>11|TRBJ2-1|.|.|TRBV13
TGTGCCAGCAGGTCCATGAATGAGCAGTTCTTC
CASRSMNEQFF
>14|TRBJ2-1|.|.|TRBV16
TGTGCCAGCAGCCCGGAGGGGGGGACGAAGGAGCAGTTCTTC
CASSPEGGTKEQFF
>15|TRBJ2-2|TRBD2|.|TRBV6-5
TGTGCCAGCAAGACTAGCGGGAGGGGTATAGCGGAGCTGTTTTTT
CASKTSGRGIAELFF
>16|TRBJ2-4|.|.|TRBV18
TGTGCCAGCTCTCCCCGCGGGGTATTAGCCAAAAACATTCAGTACTTC
CASSPRGVLAKNIQYF
>10|TRBJ2-7|.|.|TRBV20-1
TGCAGTGCTAGAGGGCAGAGGCAGTACTTC
CSARGQRQYF
>14|TRBJ2-7|TRBD2|.|TRBV5-1
TGCGCCAGCGGAATTAGCGGGAGGAATAACGAGCAGTACTTC
CASGISGRNNEQYF
>14|TRBJ2-5|TRBD1|once|TRBV2
TGTGCCAGCAGGGGGGACAGGACCCAAGAGACCCAGTACTTC
CASRGDRTQETQYF
>15|TRBJ1-1|.|.|TRBV5-6
TGTGCCAGCAGCTTGGGGCCCCAGGGGAACACTGAAGCTTTCTTT
CASSLGPQGNTEAFF
>16|TRBJ2-5|TRBD1|.|TRBV6-6
TGTGCCAGCAGTTACTTACAGGGGATCGAGGGGGAGACCCAGTACTTC
CASSYLQGIEGETQYF
>14|TRBJ2-1|.|.|TRBV4-3
TGCGCCAGCAGCCAAGCGCCCCCGCGGAATGAGCAGTTCTTC
CASSQAPPRNEQFF
>16|TRBJ1-5|.|.|TRBV28
TGTGCCACCACCATTAATATATTGTGGGGGAGTCAGCCCCAGCATTTT
CATTINILWGSQPQHF
>15|TRBJ2-4|.|.|TRBV5-1
TGCGCCAGCAGCTTGGACGGTTCGGGGCAAAACATTCAGTACTTC
CASSLDGSGQNIQYF
>12|TRBJ2-1|.|.|TRBV7-3
TGTGCCAGCAGTAGCGGCCACAATGAGCAGTTCTTC
CASSSGHNEQFF
>16|TRBJ2-5|TRBD1|.|TRBV25-1
TGTGCCAGCAGTGAACTGGGACAGGGGGCTCGAGAGACCCAGTACTTC
CASSELGQGARETQYF
>14|TRBJ2-3|TRBD2|.|TRBV19
TGTGCCAGTAGTATTAGCGGGACTAGGGGTACGCAGTATTTT
CASSISGTRGTQYF